The source of this T cell receptor (beta chain) is a study of naive and memory T cell subsets. The germline gives CDR1 SGHDN, CDR2 FVKESK. The CDR3 contains 15 residues. V shed 3 bases and J shed 4 bases, with 12 bases lying between them. Sample treatment: skin biopsy from PPD injection site in Mantoux-positive individual. A UMI-containing oligonucleotide was joined by 3' ligation to the TCR cDNA template. Tuberculin skin test biopsies were taken where PPD was injected in Mantoux-positive people. Cells were not sorted; total RNA input targeted about 1 to 1000 ng. Ligated cDNA underwent four rounds of PCR with nested alpha and beta constant region primers and SP2. One entry per CDR3 protein, called by TCRdb with MiXCR from the UMI-ligation and nested PCR reads. This table holds 25,000 to 35,000 distinct CDR3 sequences, approximately 6.7% found once.

The TCR originated in an adult in good health. This chain joins TRBV14 and TRBJ2-2, with D unresolved. The material sequenced was skin, taken from a tuberculin skin test site. CDR3 bases: TGTGCCAGCAGCCATATGGTCAACCCCACCGGGGAGCTGTTTTTT. Amino acids: CASSHMVNPTGELFF. The whole variable domain, filled in from reference TRBV14 and TRBJ2-2, reads EAGVTQFPSHSVIEKGQTVTLRCDPISGHDNLYWYRRVMGKEIKFLLHFVKESKQDESGMPNNRFLAERTGGTYSTLKVQPAELEDSGVYFCASSHMVNPTGELFFGEGSRLTVL.